The 5 T cell receptor beta chains in this list originate from one sample, sequenced in a study of blood T cell repertoires in COVID-19. Generated by immunoSEQ multiplex PCR, the TCRdb table keeps only in-frame clones and is missing some. This sample yields around 81,000 clones, of which around 82% are seen a single time; 7% to 9.5% belongs to the top ten. The sample comprised peripheral blood. Source of these receptors: a human donor in a cohort sampled during active COVID-19.

This chain uses TRBV7-2 with TRBJ2-1, with D possibly being TRBD1 (5 bases). V was pared by 1 base and J by 10 bases, with 11 bases between. The CDR3 totals 13 residues. Per the germline V gene, CDR1 is SGHTA and CDR2 is FQGNSA. The CDR3 spells CASSLGGRREQFF. The CDR3 DNA sequence: TGTGCCAGCAGCTTAGGGGGCCGACGGGAGCAGTTCTTC.

V and J are TRBV12-5 and TRBJ1-1, with D maybe TRBD1 (6 bases). V was cut by 4 bases and J by 2 bases, with 14 bases left in between. Per the germline V gene, CDR1 is LGHNT and CDR2 is FRNRAP. The CDR3 extends over 15 amino acids. This chain's CDR3 is CASGWSQGVNTEAFF. In DNA form, the CDR3 reads TGTGCTAGTGGTTGGTCACAGGGTGTTAACACTGAAGCTTTCTTT.

The chain has TRBV6-5 and TRBJ1-3, with D perhaps TRBD1 (5 bases). The germline gives CDR1 MNHEY, CDR2 SVGAGI. The CDR3 is 15 residues long. V was shortened by 0 bases and J by 4 bases, with 10 bases between the two germline ends. The CDR3 DNA reads TGTGCCAGCAGTTACTCCCTCGACAGAGGAAACACCATATATTTT. This encodes CASSYSLDRGNTIYF.

The CDR3 loop reads CSVRQSNEQFF. The CDR3 DNA reads as TGCAGCGTTCGCCAGTCCAATGAGCAGTTCTTC. The J gene is TRBJ2-1, the V gene TRBV29-1, with D unclear. CDR1 SQVTM and CDR2 ANQGSEA come from the germline V gene. The V end was cut by 5 bases, the J end by 6 bases, with 8 bases between. The CDR3 has 11 amino acids.

This chain joins TRBV6-4 and TRBJ1-5; 8 bases map to TRBD1. Looked up from germline, CDR1 is MRHNA and CDR2 is SNTAGT. J gave up 5 bases and V 8 bases, and 5 bases lay outside the gene matches. CDR3 length equals 13 residues. In DNA form, the CDR3 reads TGTGCCAGCGCAACGACAGGGGATCAGCCCCAGCATTTT. Translated: CASATTGDQPQHF.